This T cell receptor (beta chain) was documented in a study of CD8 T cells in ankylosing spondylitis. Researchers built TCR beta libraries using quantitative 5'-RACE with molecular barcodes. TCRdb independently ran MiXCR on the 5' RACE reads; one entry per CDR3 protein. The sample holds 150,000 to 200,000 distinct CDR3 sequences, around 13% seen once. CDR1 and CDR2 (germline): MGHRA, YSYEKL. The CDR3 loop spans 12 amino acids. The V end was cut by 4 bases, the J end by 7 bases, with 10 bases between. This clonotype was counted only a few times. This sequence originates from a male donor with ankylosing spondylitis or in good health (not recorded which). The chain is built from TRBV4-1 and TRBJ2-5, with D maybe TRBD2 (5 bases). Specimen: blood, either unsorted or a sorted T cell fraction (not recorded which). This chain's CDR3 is CASSLLAGTQYF. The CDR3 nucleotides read TGCGCCAGCAGCCTCCTCGCGGGGACCCAGTACTTC.